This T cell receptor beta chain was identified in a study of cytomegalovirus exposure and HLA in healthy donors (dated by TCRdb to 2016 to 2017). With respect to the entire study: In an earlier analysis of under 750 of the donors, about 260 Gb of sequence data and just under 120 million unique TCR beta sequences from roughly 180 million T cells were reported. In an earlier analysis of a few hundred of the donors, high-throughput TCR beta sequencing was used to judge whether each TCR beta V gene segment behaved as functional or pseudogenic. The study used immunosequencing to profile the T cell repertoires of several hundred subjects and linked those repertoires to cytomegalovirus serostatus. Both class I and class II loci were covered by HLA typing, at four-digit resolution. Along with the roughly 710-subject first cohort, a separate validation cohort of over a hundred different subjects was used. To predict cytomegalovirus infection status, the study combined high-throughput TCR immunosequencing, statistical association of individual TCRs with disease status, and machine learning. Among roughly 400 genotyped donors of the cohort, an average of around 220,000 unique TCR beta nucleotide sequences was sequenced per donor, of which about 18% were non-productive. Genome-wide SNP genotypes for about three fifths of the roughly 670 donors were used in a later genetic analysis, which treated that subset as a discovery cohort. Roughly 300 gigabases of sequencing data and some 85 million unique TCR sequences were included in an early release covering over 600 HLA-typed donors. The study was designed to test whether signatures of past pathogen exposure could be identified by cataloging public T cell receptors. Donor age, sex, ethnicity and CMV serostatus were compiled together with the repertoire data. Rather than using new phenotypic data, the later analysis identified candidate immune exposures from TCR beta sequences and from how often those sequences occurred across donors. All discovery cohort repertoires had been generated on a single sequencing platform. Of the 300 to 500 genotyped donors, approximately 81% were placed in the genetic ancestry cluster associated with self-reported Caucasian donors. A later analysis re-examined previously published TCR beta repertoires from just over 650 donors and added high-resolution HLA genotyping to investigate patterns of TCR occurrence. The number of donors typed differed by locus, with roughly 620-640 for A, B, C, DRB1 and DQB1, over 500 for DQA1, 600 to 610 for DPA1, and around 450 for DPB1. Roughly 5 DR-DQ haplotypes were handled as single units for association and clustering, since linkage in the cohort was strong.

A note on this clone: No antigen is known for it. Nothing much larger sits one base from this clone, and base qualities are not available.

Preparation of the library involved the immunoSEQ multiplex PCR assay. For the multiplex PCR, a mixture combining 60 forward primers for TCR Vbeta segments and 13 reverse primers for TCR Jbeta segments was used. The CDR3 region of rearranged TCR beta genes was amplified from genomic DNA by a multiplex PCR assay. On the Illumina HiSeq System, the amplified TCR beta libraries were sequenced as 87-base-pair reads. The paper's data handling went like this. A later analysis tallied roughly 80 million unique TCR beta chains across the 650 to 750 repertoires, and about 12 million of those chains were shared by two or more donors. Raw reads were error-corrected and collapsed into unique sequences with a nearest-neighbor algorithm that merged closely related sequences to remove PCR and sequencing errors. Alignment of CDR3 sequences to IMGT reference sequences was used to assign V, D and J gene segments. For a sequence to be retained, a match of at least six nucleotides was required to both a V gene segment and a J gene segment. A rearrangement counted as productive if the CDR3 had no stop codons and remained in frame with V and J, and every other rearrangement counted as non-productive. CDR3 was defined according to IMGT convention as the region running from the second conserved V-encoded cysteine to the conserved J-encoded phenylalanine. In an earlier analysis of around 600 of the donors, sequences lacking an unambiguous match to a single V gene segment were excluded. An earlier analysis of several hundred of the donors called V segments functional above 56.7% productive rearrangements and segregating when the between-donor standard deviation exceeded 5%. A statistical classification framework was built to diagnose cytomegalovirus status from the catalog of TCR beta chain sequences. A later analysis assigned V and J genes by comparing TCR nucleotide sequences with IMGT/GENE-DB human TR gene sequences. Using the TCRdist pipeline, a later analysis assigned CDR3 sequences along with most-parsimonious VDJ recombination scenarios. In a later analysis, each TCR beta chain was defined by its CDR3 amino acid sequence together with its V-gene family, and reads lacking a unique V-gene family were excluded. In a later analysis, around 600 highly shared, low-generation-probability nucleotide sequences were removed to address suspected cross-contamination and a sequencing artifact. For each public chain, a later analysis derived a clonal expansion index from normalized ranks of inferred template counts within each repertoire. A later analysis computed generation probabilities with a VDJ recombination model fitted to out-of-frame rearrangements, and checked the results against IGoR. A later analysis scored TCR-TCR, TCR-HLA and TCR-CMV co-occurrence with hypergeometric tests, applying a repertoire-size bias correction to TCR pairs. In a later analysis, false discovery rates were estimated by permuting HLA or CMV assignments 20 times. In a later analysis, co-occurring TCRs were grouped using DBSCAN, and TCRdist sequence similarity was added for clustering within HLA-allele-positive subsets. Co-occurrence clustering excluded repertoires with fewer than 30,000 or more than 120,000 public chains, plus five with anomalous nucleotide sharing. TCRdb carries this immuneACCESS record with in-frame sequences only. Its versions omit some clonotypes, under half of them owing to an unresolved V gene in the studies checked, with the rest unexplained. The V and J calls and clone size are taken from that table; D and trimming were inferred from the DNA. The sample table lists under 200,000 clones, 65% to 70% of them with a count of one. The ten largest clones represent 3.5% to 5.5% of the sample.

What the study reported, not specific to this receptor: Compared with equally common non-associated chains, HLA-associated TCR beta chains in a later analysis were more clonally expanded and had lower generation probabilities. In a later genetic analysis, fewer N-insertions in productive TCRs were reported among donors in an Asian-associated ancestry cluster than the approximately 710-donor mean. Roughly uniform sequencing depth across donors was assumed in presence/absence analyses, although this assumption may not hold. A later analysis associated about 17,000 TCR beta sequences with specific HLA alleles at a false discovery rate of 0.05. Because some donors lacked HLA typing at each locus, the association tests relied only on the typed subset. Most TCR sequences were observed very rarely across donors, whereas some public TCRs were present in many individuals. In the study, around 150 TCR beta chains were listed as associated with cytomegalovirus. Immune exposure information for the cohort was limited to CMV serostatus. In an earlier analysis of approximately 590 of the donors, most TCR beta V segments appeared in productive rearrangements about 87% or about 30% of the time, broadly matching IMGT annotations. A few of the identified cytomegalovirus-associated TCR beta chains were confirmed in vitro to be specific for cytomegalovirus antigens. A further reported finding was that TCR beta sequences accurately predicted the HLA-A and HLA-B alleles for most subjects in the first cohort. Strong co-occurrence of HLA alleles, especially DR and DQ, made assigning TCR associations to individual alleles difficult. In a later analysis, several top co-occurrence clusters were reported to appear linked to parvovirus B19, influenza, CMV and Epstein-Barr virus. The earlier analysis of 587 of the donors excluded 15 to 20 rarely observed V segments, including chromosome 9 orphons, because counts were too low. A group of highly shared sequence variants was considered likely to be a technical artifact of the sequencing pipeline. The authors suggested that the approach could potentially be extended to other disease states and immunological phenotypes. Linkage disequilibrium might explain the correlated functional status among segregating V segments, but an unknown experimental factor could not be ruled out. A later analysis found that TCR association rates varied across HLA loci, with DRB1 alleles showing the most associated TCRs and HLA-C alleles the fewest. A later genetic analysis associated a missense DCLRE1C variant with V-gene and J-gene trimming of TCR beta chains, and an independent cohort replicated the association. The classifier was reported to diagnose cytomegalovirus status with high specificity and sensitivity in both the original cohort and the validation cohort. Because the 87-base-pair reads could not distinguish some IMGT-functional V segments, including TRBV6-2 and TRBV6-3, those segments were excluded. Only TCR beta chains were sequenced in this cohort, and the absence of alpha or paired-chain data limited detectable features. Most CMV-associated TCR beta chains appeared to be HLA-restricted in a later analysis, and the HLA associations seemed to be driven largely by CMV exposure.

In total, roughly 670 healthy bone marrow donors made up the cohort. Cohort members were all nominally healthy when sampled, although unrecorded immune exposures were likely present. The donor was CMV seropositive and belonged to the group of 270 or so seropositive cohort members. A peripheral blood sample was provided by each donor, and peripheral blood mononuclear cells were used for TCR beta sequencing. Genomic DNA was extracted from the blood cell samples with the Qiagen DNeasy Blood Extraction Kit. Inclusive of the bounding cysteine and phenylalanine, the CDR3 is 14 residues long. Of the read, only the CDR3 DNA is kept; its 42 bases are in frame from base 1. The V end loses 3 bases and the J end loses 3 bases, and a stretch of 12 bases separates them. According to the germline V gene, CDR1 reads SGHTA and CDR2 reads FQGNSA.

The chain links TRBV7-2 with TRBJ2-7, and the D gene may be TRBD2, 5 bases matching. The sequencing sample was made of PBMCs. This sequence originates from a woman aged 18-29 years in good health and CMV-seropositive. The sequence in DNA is TGTGCCAGCAGCTTGGGCGGGCAGAGCTACGAGCAGTACTTC. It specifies CASSLGGQSYEQYF. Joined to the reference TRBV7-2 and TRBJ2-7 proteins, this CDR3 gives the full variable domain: GAGVSQSPSNKVTEKGKDVELRCDPISGHTALYWYRQSLGQGLEFLIYFQGNSAPDKSGLPSDRFSAERTGGSVSTLTIQRTQQEDSAVYLCASSLGGQSYEQYFGPGTRLTVT.